These T cell receptor beta chains were read from a single sample in a study of T cell repertoires in cytomegalovirus infection. TCRdb re-derived calls from the reads in MiXCR, one entry per CDR3 protein. The sample lists 200,000 to 250,000 distinct CDR3 sequences, around 6.4% seen once, with roughly 6.5% in the top ten. Specimen: PBMCs. The receptors here all came from a human donor in good health (CMV status not recorded). Some clones in this sample may be carry-over from other donors' samples. CDR3s include the opening cysteine and the closing phenylalanine or tryptophan. Fields, in order: D gene, J gene, clone size, V gene, CDR3 protein, CDR3 DNA. D genes are given only for firm matches. Clone size is not always given. Where it is, it says once, few, many or a class for expanded clones.

TRBD1 TRBJ1-2 many TRBV7-9 CASTTGTENYGYTF TGTGCCAGCACGACCGGGACAGAGAACTATGGCTACACCTTC
TRBD1 TRBJ1-4 many TRBV25-1 CASKRTGKGEKLFF TGTGCCAGCAAAAGGACAGGGAAGGGTGAAAAACTGTTTTTT
TRBD2 TRBJ2-3 many TRBV5-1 CASSPLKRGADTDTQYF TGCGCCAGCAGCCCTTTAAAGCGGGGGGCAGACACAGATACGCAGTATTTT
NA TRBJ2-1 many TRBV2 CASIRGASYNEQFF TGTGCCAGCATCAGGGGGGCCTCCTACAATGAGCAGTTCTTC
TRBD1 TRBJ1-1 many TRBV12-3/TRBV12-4 CASSSDRGTGAFF TGTGCCAGCAGTTCTGACAGGGGAACGGGAGCTTTCTTT
NA TRBJ1-2 many TRBV7-2 CASSLEKLSQSNYGYTF TGTGCCAGCAGCTTAGAGAAGTTGTCACAATCCAACTATGGCTACACCTTC
NA TRBJ2-5 many TRBV12-3/TRBV12-4 CASSLRNSGETQYF TGTGCCAGCAGTTTAAGAAACAGCGGAGAGACCCAGTACTTC
TRBD2 TRBJ2-2 NA TRBV5-5 CASSLHSGVDTGELFF TGTGCCAGCAGCTTGCATAGCGGGGTCGACACCGGGGAGCTGTTTTTT
NA TRBJ1-1 many TRBV2 CASSERGEGTEAFF TGTGCCAGCAGTGAAAGGGGGGAGGGCACTGAAGCTTTCTTT
NA TRBJ1-2 many TRBV6-6 CASSFGDGYTF TGTGCCAGCAGTTTCGGGGATGGCTACACCTTC
TRBD1 TRBJ2-3 many TRBV5-4 CASSPDRGRSTDTQYF TGTGCCAGCAGCCCGGACAGGGGACGTAGCACAGATACGCAGTATTTT
NA TRBJ1-1 many TRBV7-9 CASRPSVNTEAFF TGTGCCAGCAGACCCTCGGTGAACACTGAAGCTTTCTTT
TRBD1 TRBJ1-2 few TRBV30 CAWRNRDRGYGYTF TGTGCCTGGAGGAACCGGGACAGGGGTTATGGCTACACCTTC
NA TRBJ2-5 many TRBV6-2/TRBV6-3 CASRREAVDQETQYF TGTGCCAGCAGAAGGGAGGCGGTAGACCAAGAGACCCAGTACTTC
NA TRBJ2-7 many TRBV6-2/TRBV6-3 CASSYSKIVGRSSYEQYF TGTGCCAGCAGTTACTCGAAAATCGTTGGACGGAGCTCCTACGAGCAGTACTTC
NA TRBJ2-5 many TRBV7-2 CASSLAGGQYF TGTGCCAGCAGCTTAGCGGGGGGACAGTACTTC
NA TRBJ2-2 many TRBV5-1 CASSLATTNTGELFF TGCGCCAGCAGCTTGGCCACTACGAACACCGGGGAGCTGTTTTTT
TRBD1 TRBJ1-2 many TRBV19 CASSADRGSGGYTF TGTGCCAGTAGTGCGGACAGGGGAAGTGGTGGCTACACCTTC
NA TRBJ2-1 many TRBV7-9 CASSLRTEVYNEQFF TGTGCCAGCAGCTTACGGACAGAGGTCTACAATGAGCAGTTCTTC
NA TRBJ1-3 many TRBV5-8 CASSLGLSGNTIYF TGTGCCAGCAGCTTAGGACTTTCTGGAAACACCATATATTTT
NA TRBJ2-2 many TRBV4-3 CASSQDPPGGTGELFF TGCGCCAGCAGCCAAGACCCGCCCGGGGGCACCGGGGAGCTGTTTTTT
TRBD1 TRBJ1-2 many TRBV11-2 CASSSDRLDGWRGYTF TGTGCCAGCAGCTCGGACAGGTTGGACGGTTGGAGGGGCTACACCTTC
TRBD2 TRBJ2-3 many TRBV7-2 CASSRTAASGGQFSGTDTQYF TGTGCCAGCAGCCGCACCGCAGCTAGCGGGGGACAATTCTCCGGCACAGATACGCAGTATTTT
TRBD2 TRBJ2-5 few TRBV20-1 CSARSGGLETQYF TGCAGTGCTAGAAGCGGGGGCCTAGAGACCCAGTACTTC
NA TRBJ2-1 many TRBV7-2 CASRRAGLDVNEQFF TGTGCCAGCAGGCGAGCGGGCCTTGACGTGAATGAGCAGTTCTTC
NA TRBJ1-3 many TRBV7-2 CASSLVKGNTIYF TGTGCCAGCAGCTTAGTAAAGGGAAACACCATATATTTT
TRBD1 TRBJ2-7 many TRBV7-9 CASSMNVGGGLALEQYF TGTGCCAGCAGCATGAACGTAGGGGGCGGGCTCGCCCTGGAGCAGTACTTC
TRBD2 TRBJ2-6 NA TRBV29-1 CSVSRGAGANVLTF TGCAGCGTTAGCCGGGGGGCTGGGGCCAACGTCCTGACTTTC
NA TRBJ1-1 NA TRBV4-3 CASSLEGWGMNTEAFF TGCGCCAGCAGTCTAGAGGGGTGGGGTATGAACACTGAAGCTTTCTTT
NA TRBJ2-1 NA TRBV30 CAWSPYNEQFF TGTGCCTGGAGTCCCTACAATGAGCAGTTCTTC
NA TRBJ2-5 many TRBV7-4 CASSAYEETQYF TGTGCCAGCAGCGCTTATGAAGAGACCCAGTACTTC
TRBD2 TRBJ2-1 many TRBV29-1 CSVEDRGREGYNEQFF TGCAGCGTTGAAGATCGGGGCAGGGAGGGATACAATGAGCAGTTCTTC
NA TRBJ2-3 many TRBV20-1 CSASKGGPQTPINTQYF TGCAGTGCTAGTAAGGGGGGGCCCCAAACACCGATTAATACGCAGTATTTT
NA TRBJ1-1 many TRBV7-2 CASSLEGRWTEAFF TGTGCCAGCAGCTTAGAAGGCAGGTGGACTGAAGCTTTCTTT
NA TRBJ2-3 few TRBV20-1 CSAPGPDTQYF TGCAGTGCCCCCGGACCAGATACGCAGTATTTT
NA TRBJ2-1 NA TRBV20-1 CSASRSNEQFF TGCAGTGCGAGTCGATCAAATGAGCAGTTCTTC
TRBD1 TRBJ1-1 NA TRBV10-3 CAITGQGAPGTEAFF TGTGCCATTACCGGACAGGGGGCGCCGGGCACTGAAGCTTTCTTT
TRBD1 TRBJ1-6 many TRBV7-2 CASSFRQGRSPLHF TGTGCCAGCAGCTTCAGACAGGGGCGTTCACCCCTCCACTTT
TRBD2 TRBJ2-5 once TRBV6-5 CASSYSLAGGGVQETQYF TGTGCCAGCAGTTACTCCCTAGCGGGGGGGGGTGTTCAAGAGACCCAGTACTTC
NA TRBJ1-1 many TRBV4-1 CASSQEPGPVTEAFF TGCGCCAGCAGCCAAGAACCAGGACCAGTCACTGAAGCTTTCTTT
TRBD1 TRBJ1-2 few TRBV28 CASSFGDRVYGYTF TGTGCCAGCAGTTTTGGGGACAGGGTCTATGGCTACACCTTC
NA TRBJ2-1 many TRBV29-1 CSADSSYNEQFF TGCAGCGCTGACAGTTCCTACAATGAGCAGTTCTTC
NA TRBJ2-7 many TRBV28 CASSSHYEQYF TGTGCCAGCAGTTCCCACTACGAGCAGTACTTC
NA TRBJ2-2 few TRBV20-1 CSAFKAGELFF TGCAGTGCTTTTAAGGCCGGGGAGCTGTTTTTT
TRBD2 TRBJ2-3 NA TRBV5-4 CASSPGGGRGTDTQYF TGTGCCAGCAGCCCGGGGGGGGGTCGGGGCACAGATACGCAGTATTTT
NA TRBJ1-1 many TRBV4-3 CASSQGTGANTEAFF TGCGCCAGCAGCCAAGGAACAGGAGCGAACACTGAAGCTTTCTTT
NA TRBJ2-4 many TRBV6-1 CASSDIVRQTKAKNIQYF TGTGCCAGCAGTGACATAGTAAGGCAGACGAAGGCCAAAAACATTCAGTACTTC
NA TRBJ2-5 many TRBV3-1 CASSQRGGGETQYF TGTGCCAGCAGCCAAAGAGGGGGTGGAGAGACCCAGTACTTC
NA TRBJ2-1 many TRBV7-2 CASSPHEASFEQFF TGTGCCAGCAGCCCGCACGAAGCGAGTTTCGAGCAGTTCTTC
NA TRBJ2-7 many TRBV5-1 CASSLEAPSEQYF TGCGCCAGCAGCTTGGAGGCCCCCTCAGAGCAGTACTTC
NA TRBJ2-7 NA TRBV2 CASSEEIYEQYF TGTGCCAGCAGTGAAGAGATCTACGAGCAGTACTTC
NA TRBJ1-5 many TRBV4-3 CASSQEEGQPQHF TGCGCCAGCAGCCAAGAAGAAGGTCAGCCCCAGCATTTT
TRBD1 TRBJ1-5 many TRBV7-8 CASSVGTGKDQPQHF TGTGCCAGCAGCGTGGGGACAGGGAAAGATCAGCCCCAGCATTTT
TRBD2 TRBJ2-3 many TRBV6-2/TRBV6-3 CASRDQQITSGGPTDTQYF TGTGCCAGCAGGGACCAGCAGATTACTAGCGGGGGACCCACAGATACGCAGTATTTT
NA TRBJ2-7 many TRBV6-1 CATSDASYEQYF TGTGCCACCTCGGACGCATCCTACGAGCAGTACTTC
NA TRBJ2-1 many TRBV4-1 CASSQIDIITYNEQFF TGCGCCAGCAGCCAGATAGACATAATCACTTACAATGAGCAGTTCTTC
NA TRBJ1-6 NA TRBV4-2 CASSPTPQGGSPLHF TGTGCCAGCAGCCCGACACCACAAGGAGGTTCACCCCTCCACTTT